This T cell receptor (beta chain) is drawn from a study of cytotoxic CD8 clonotypes in ibrutinib-treated CLL. T cells were sequenced at a targeted depth of 1 in 200,000 to 1 in 1 million. Some clones are missing from TCRdb's copy, which holds only in-frame ones; the method was immunoSEQ multiplex PCR. Of approximately 330,000 clones listed, roughly 80% are singletons. Germline assignment: CDR1 LNHDA and CDR2 SQIVND (reference sequence). The CDR3 covers 14 residues. V lost 4 bases to trimming and J lost 0 bases, with 10 bases between them. This sample comprised PBMCs, obtained before ibrutinib treatment. This chain connects TRBV19 to TRBJ2-7; D is unclear. The TCR was taken from a human donor with chronic lymphocytic leukemia. CDR3 nucleotides: TGTGCCAGTAGTAGGTTTGGGAACTCCTACGAGCAGTACTTC. It codes for CASSRFGNSYEQYF. The whole variable domain, remainder taken from reference TRBV19 and TRBJ2-7, is DGGITQSPKYLFRKEGQNVTLSCEQNLNHDAMYWYRQDPGQGLRLIYYSQIVNDFQKGDIAEGYSVSREKKESFPLTVTSAQKNPTAFYLCASSRFGNSYEQYFGPGTRLTVT.